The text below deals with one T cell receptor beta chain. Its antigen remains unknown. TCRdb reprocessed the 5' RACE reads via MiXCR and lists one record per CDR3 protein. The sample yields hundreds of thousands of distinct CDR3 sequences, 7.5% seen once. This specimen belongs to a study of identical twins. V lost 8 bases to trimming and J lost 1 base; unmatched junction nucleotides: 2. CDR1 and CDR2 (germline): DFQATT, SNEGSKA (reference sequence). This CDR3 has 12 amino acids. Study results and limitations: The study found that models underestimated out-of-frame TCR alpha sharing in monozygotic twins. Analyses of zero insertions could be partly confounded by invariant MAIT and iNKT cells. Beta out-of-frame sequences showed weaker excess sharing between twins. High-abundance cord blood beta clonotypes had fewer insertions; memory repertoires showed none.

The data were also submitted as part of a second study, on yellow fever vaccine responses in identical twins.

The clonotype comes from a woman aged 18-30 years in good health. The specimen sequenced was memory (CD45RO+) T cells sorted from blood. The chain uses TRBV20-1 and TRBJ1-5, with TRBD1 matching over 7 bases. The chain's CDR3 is CSLQGSNQPQHF. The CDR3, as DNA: TGCAGTCTACAGGGGAGCAATCAGCCCCAGCATTTT.